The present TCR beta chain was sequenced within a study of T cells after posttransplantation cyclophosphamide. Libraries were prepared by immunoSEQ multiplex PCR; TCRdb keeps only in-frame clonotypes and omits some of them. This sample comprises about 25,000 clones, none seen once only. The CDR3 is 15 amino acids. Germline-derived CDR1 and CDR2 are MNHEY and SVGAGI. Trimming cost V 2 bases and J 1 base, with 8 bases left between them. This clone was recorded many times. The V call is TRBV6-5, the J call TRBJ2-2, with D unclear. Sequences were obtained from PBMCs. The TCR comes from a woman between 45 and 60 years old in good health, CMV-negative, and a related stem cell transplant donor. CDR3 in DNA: TGTGCCAGCAGTTACGGAGACGGGAACACCGGGGAGCTGTTTTTT. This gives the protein CASSYGDGNTGELFF.